A selection of T cell receptor beta chains follows, all from one sample in a study of PD-L1 blockade in urothelial cancer. Clones were sequenced by immunoSEQ multiplex PCR, and TCRdb holds only the in-frame ones, with some missing. The sample yields tens of thousands of clones, about 76% seen once. Sample: PBMCs, taken around atezolizumab (anti-PD-L1) treatment. These receptors all come from a man in his sixties or seventies with urothelial cancer. Both conserved end residues are part of each CDR3. A D gene is named only where the DNA matches it firmly. Clone size is stated in some rows and not others, as once, few, many or a class when expanded.

cdr3_length: 16; v_call: TRBV7-9; d_call: TRBD2; j_call: TRBJ2-1; clone_size: NA; cdr3_aa: CASSLKRGPNYNEQFF; cdr3_nt: TGTGCCAGCAGCTTAAAGCGGGGGCCTAACTACAATGAGCAGTTCTTC
cdr3_length: 15; v_call: TRBV18; d_call: TRBD2; j_call: TRBJ2-5; clone_size: NA; cdr3_aa: CASSPPSGSLETQYF; cdr3_nt: TGTGCCAGCTCACCGCCTAGCGGGAGCCTAGAGACCCAGTACTTC
cdr3_length: 12; v_call: TRBV7-9; d_call: TRBD1; j_call: TRBJ1-1; clone_size: NA; cdr3_aa: CASRGDSTEAFF; cdr3_nt: TGTGCCAGCAGGGGGGACAGCACTGAAGCTTTCTTT
cdr3_length: 15; v_call: TRBV6-5; d_call: NA; j_call: TRBJ1-1; clone_size: NA; cdr3_aa: CASSDSGRGNTEAFF; cdr3_nt: TGTGCCAGCAGTGACTCAGGACGGGGGAACACTGAAGCTTTCTTT
cdr3_length: 17; v_call: TRBV4-2; d_call: NA; j_call: TRBJ1-5; clone_size: NA; cdr3_aa: CASSQSAGQQFNQPQHF; cdr3_nt: TGTGCCAGCAGCCAATCGGCAGGACAGCAGTTCAATCAGCCCCAGCATTTT
cdr3_length: 15; v_call: TRBV7-2; d_call: NA; j_call: TRBJ2-3; clone_size: once; cdr3_aa: CASSLVGGGGDTQYF; cdr3_nt: TGTGCCAGCAGCTTAGTAGGGGGTGGAGGAGATACGCAGTATTTT
cdr3_length: 17; v_call: TRBV7-2; d_call: NA; j_call: TRBJ2-7; clone_size: NA; cdr3_aa: CASSQARSSAQTYEQYF; cdr3_nt: TGTGCCAGCAGCCAGGCCCGTTCTAGCGCCCAAACCTACGAGCAGTACTTC
cdr3_length: 16; v_call: TRBV9; d_call: TRBD2; j_call: TRBJ2-1; clone_size: once; cdr3_aa: CASSVFSGGAYNEQFF; cdr3_nt: TGTGCCAGCAGCGTTTTTAGCGGGGGAGCCTACAATGAGCAGTTCTTC
cdr3_length: 14; v_call: TRBV6-1; d_call: NA; j_call: TRBJ2-1; clone_size: NA; cdr3_aa: CASSPDYRDNEQFF; cdr3_nt: TGTGCCAGCAGCCCGGACTATCGAGACAATGAGCAGTTCTTC
cdr3_length: 16; v_call: TRBV18; d_call: NA; j_call: TRBJ2-7; clone_size: few; cdr3_aa: CASSPTAADRPYEQYF; cdr3_nt: TGTGCCAGCTCACCGACCGCCGCCGACAGACCCTACGAGCAGTACTTC
cdr3_length: 15; v_call: TRBV29-1; d_call: NA; j_call: TRBJ2-1; clone_size: NA; cdr3_aa: CSVERGQGSLDEQFF; cdr3_nt: TGCAGCGTTGAAAGGGGCCAGGGGTCGCTCGATGAGCAGTTCTTC
cdr3_length: 16; v_call: TRBV28; d_call: TRBD1; j_call: TRBJ1-2; clone_size: once; cdr3_aa: CASSLWPRDRAGGYTF; cdr3_nt: TGTGCCAGCAGTTTATGGCCCCGGGACAGGGCGGGGGGCTACACCTTC
cdr3_length: 16; v_call: TRBV12-5; d_call: NA; j_call: TRBJ1-2; clone_size: NA; cdr3_aa: CASGPSAGTSGLGYTF; cdr3_nt: TGTGCTAGTGGACCTTCTGCCGGGACAAGCGGCCTTGGCTACACCTTC
cdr3_length: 13; v_call: TRBV6-1; d_call: NA; j_call: TRBJ2-7; clone_size: NA; cdr3_aa: CASLSGVAYEQYF; cdr3_nt: TGTGCCAGCCTTTCCGGTGTGGCCTACGAGCAGTACTTC
cdr3_length: 20; v_call: TRBV5-1; d_call: TRBD2; j_call: TRBJ2-3; clone_size: NA; cdr3_aa: CASSLEGLAGGPPETDTQYF; cdr3_nt: TGCGCCAGCAGCTTGGAGGGACTAGCGGGAGGGCCTCCGGAGACAGATACGCAGTATTTT
cdr3_length: 17; v_call: TRBV5-6; d_call: TRBD2; j_call: TRBJ2-7; clone_size: NA; cdr3_aa: CASSQETSGRTSYEQYF; cdr3_nt: TGTGCCAGCAGCCAAGAGACTAGCGGGAGGACCTCCTACGAGCAGTACTTC
cdr3_length: 12; v_call: TRBV2; d_call: TRBD1; j_call: TRBJ1-1; clone_size: NA; cdr3_aa: CATQGVNTEAFF; cdr3_nt: TGTGCCACCCAGGGGGTGAACACTGAAGCTTTCTTT
cdr3_length: 15; v_call: TRBV9; d_call: NA; j_call: TRBJ2-2; clone_size: few; cdr3_aa: CASSVGSANTGELFF; cdr3_nt: TGTGCCAGCAGCGTAGGTTCAGCGAACACCGGGGAGCTGTTTTTT
cdr3_length: 12; v_call: TRBV6-5; d_call: NA; j_call: TRBJ1-1; clone_size: once; cdr3_aa: CASRRQATEAFF; cdr3_nt: TGTGCCAGCAGGCGACAGGCCACTGAAGCTTTCTTT
cdr3_length: 15; v_call: TRBV5-6; d_call: TRBD2; j_call: TRBJ2-1; clone_size: NA; cdr3_aa: CASSLGLAGEAEQFF; cdr3_nt: TGTGCCAGCAGCTTGGGGCTAGCGGGAGAAGCTGAGCAGTTCTTC
cdr3_length: 13; v_call: TRBV2; d_call: NA; j_call: TRBJ2-5; clone_size: NA; cdr3_aa: CASSGGGGLTQYF; cdr3_nt: TGTGCCAGCAGTGGGGGTGGGGGGTTGACCCAGTACTTC
cdr3_length: 16; v_call: TRBV5-1; d_call: TRBD2; j_call: TRBJ2-2; clone_size: NA; cdr3_aa: CASSFGTSGNTGELFF; cdr3_nt: TGCGCCAGCAGCTTTGGGACTAGCGGGAACACCGGGGAGCTGTTTTTT
cdr3_length: 16; v_call: TRBV5-1; d_call: TRBD2; j_call: TRBJ2-1; clone_size: NA; cdr3_aa: CASSLGGGLGYNEQFF; cdr3_nt: TGCGCCAGCAGCTTGGGAGGTGGACTAGGCTACAATGAGCAGTTCTTC
cdr3_length: 15; v_call: TRBV27; d_call: NA; j_call: TRBJ1-1; clone_size: NA; cdr3_aa: CASSLEVGGWTEAFF; cdr3_nt: TGTGCCAGCAGTTTGGAGGTTGGAGGGTGGACTGAAGCTTTCTTT
cdr3_length: 14; v_call: TRBV18; d_call: NA; j_call: TRBJ2-7; clone_size: NA; cdr3_aa: CASSPPGLTYEQYF; cdr3_nt: TGTGCCAGCTCACCACCCGGACTAACCTACGAGCAGTACTTC
cdr3_length: 11; v_call: TRBV7-2; d_call: NA; j_call: TRBJ2-1; clone_size: NA; cdr3_aa: CASSLSFEQFF; cdr3_nt: TGTGCCAGCAGCCTGTCCTTTGAGCAGTTCTTC
cdr3_length: 15; v_call: TRBV27; d_call: TRBD1; j_call: TRBJ1-4; clone_size: NA; cdr3_aa: CASSWDRGTNEKLFF; cdr3_nt: TGTGCCAGCAGTTGGGACAGGGGAACTAATGAAAAACTGTTTTTT
cdr3_length: 14; v_call: TRBV28; d_call: NA; j_call: TRBJ1-4; clone_size: NA; cdr3_aa: CASSLQGLNEKLFF; cdr3_nt: TGTGCCAGCAGTTTACAGGGACTTAATGAAAAACTGTTTTTT
cdr3_length: 12; v_call: TRBV5-4; d_call: NA; j_call: TRBJ2-5; clone_size: NA; cdr3_aa: CASSLVGGTQYF; cdr3_nt: TGTGCCAGCAGCTTAGTGGGGGGGACCCAGTACTTC
cdr3_length: 13; v_call: TRBV6-5; d_call: NA; j_call: TRBJ2-5; clone_size: NA; cdr3_aa: CASSYGQKETQYF; cdr3_nt: TGTGCCAGCAGTTACGGGCAGAAAGAGACCCAGTACTTC
cdr3_length: 12; v_call: TRBV7-2; d_call: TRBD1; j_call: TRBJ1-2; clone_size: NA; cdr3_aa: CASSFQGGGYTF; cdr3_nt: TGTGCCAGCAGCTTCCAGGGGGGCGGCTACACCTTC
cdr3_length: 13; v_call: TRBV5-1; d_call: TRBD1; j_call: TRBJ2-1; clone_size: medium-sized; cdr3_aa: CASSLDRGIEQFF; cdr3_nt: TGCGCCAGCAGCTTGGACAGGGGGATTGAGCAGTTCTTC
cdr3_length: 12; v_call: TRBV11-2; d_call: NA; j_call: TRBJ1-1; clone_size: few; cdr3_aa: CASSSMNTEAFF; cdr3_nt: TGTGCCAGCAGCTCCATGAACACTGAAGCTTTCTTT
cdr3_length: 18; v_call: TRBV28; d_call: TRBD2; j_call: TRBJ2-1; clone_size: NA; cdr3_aa: CASSLLGLAESSYNEQFF; cdr3_nt: TGTGCCAGCAGTTTATTAGGCCTAGCGGAGAGCTCCTACAATGAGCAGTTCTTC
cdr3_length: 14; v_call: TRBV6-1; d_call: TRBD1; j_call: TRBJ1-1; clone_size: NA; cdr3_aa: CASSSRGRGLEAFF; cdr3_nt: TGTGCCAGCTCTTCGAGGGGCAGGGGGCTTGAAGCTTTCTTT
cdr3_length: 11; v_call: TRBV27; d_call: TRBD2; j_call: TRBJ2-1; clone_size: once; cdr3_aa: CASSSPAGRVF; cdr3_nt: TGTGCCAGCAGTTCGCCAGCGGGAAGGGTCTTC
cdr3_length: 14; v_call: TRBV5-1; d_call: NA; j_call: TRBJ2-5; clone_size: NA; cdr3_aa: CASSLISGEETQYF; cdr3_nt: TGCGCCAGCAGCTTGATAAGCGGAGAAGAGACCCAGTACTTC
cdr3_length: 14; v_call: TRBV19; d_call: TRBD2; j_call: TRBJ2-7; clone_size: NA; cdr3_aa: CASRSLAGPYEQYF; cdr3_nt: TGTGCCAGTAGGAGTCTAGCGGGGCCCTACGAGCAGTACTTC
cdr3_length: 16; v_call: TRBV4-1; d_call: TRBD2; j_call: TRBJ2-5; clone_size: NA; cdr3_aa: CASSQAPAGGLETQYF; cdr3_nt: TGCGCCAGCAGCCAGGCTCCAGCGGGAGGGTTGGAGACCCAGTACTTC
cdr3_length: 13; v_call: TRBV6-6; d_call: NA; j_call: TRBJ2-6; clone_size: NA; cdr3_aa: CASSPGGANVLTF; cdr3_nt: TGTGCCAGCAGCCCGGGGGGGGCCAACGTCCTGACTTTC
cdr3_length: 17; v_call: TRBV11-3; d_call: TRBD1; j_call: TRBJ1-3; clone_size: few; cdr3_aa: CASSFTRTGSTGNTIYF; cdr3_nt: TGTGCCAGCAGCTTCACCCGGACAGGGAGTACTGGAAACACCATATATTTT
cdr3_length: 13; v_call: TRBV9; d_call: NA; j_call: TRBJ2-5; clone_size: NA; cdr3_aa: CASSPIPQETQYF; cdr3_nt: TGTGCCAGCAGCCCTATCCCCCAAGAGACCCAGTACTTC
cdr3_length: 14; v_call: TRBV2; d_call: NA; j_call: TRBJ2-7; clone_size: NA; cdr3_aa: CASSGTGTINEQYF; cdr3_nt: TGTGCCAGCAGTGGAACCGGGACAATAAACGAGCAGTACTTC
cdr3_length: 12; v_call: TRBV6-1; d_call: TRBD1; j_call: TRBJ1-1; clone_size: NA; cdr3_aa: CASKQGYTEAFF; cdr3_nt: TGTGCCAGCAAACAGGGGTACACTGAAGCTTTCTTT
cdr3_length: 14; v_call: TRBV27; d_call: NA; j_call: TRBJ1-2; clone_size: NA; cdr3_aa: CASMARGGVYGYTF; cdr3_nt: TGTGCCAGCATGGCCAGGGGCGGCGTCTATGGCTACACCTTC
cdr3_length: 14; v_call: TRBV2; d_call: NA; j_call: TRBJ1-2; clone_size: NA; cdr3_aa: CASSEALRGYGYTF; cdr3_nt: TGTGCCAGCAGTGAAGCGCTAAGGGGCTATGGCTACACCTTC
cdr3_length: 15; v_call: TRBV5-1; d_call: NA; j_call: TRBJ2-1; clone_size: NA; cdr3_aa: CASSLGSTSQGEQFF; cdr3_nt: TGCGCCAGCAGCTTGGGTTCGACATCCCAGGGCGAGCAGTTCTTC
cdr3_length: 16; v_call: TRBV9; d_call: NA; j_call: TRBJ2-2; clone_size: once; cdr3_aa: CASSSETGPSVRELFF; cdr3_nt: TGTGCCAGCAGCTCTGAGACAGGTCCCAGCGTCCGGGAGCTGTTTTTT